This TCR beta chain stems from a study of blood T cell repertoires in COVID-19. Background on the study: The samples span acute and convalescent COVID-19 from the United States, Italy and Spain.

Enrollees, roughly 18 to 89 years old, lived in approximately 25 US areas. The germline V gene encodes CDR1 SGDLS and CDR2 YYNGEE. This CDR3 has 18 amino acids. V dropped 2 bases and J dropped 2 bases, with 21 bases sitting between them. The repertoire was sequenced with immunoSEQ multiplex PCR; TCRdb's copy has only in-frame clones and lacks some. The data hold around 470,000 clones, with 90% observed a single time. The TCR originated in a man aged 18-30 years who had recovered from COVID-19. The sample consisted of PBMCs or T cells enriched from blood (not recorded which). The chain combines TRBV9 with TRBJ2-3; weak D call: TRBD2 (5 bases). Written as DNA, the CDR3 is TGTGCCAGCAGCGTTCGCTTAGCGCCTGGGGAGCACACAGATACGCAGTATTTT. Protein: CASSVRLAPGEHTDTQYF.